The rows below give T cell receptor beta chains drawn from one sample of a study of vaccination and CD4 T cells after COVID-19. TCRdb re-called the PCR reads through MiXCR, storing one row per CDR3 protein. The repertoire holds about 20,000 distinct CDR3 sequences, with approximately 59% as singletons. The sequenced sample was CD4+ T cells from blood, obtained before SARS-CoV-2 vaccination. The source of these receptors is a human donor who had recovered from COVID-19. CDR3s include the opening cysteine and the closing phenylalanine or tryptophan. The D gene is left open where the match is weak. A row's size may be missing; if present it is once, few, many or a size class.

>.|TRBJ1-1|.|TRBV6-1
TGTGCCAGTATTGTGGGGAACACTGAAGCTTTCTTT
CASIVGNTEAFF
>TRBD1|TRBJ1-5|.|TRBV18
TGTGCCAGCTCACGTGGGACAGGGGGGCGCAATCAGCCCCAGCATTTT
CASSRGTGGRNQPQHF
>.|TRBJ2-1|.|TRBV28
TGTGCCAGCATTAGTAGTATTCGTGAGCAGTTCTTC
CASISSIREQFF
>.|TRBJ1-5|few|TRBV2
TGTGCCAGCAGTGCAGGGTCTGGAAGCAATCAGCCCCAGCATTTT
CASSAGSGSNQPQHF
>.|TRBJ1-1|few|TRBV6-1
TGTGCCAGCAGTGTGGGGGCACACACTGAAGCTTTCTTT
CASSVGAHTEAFF
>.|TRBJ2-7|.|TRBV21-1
TGTGCCAGCAGCCTCCGGACTAGCGGGAACGAGCAGTACTTC
CASSLRTSGNEQYF
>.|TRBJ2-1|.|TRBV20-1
TGCAGTGCTAGGATCTTTTGGGAGGAGAATGAGCAGTTCTTC
CSARIFWEENEQFF
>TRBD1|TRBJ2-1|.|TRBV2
TGTGCCAGCAGTGAAGACAGGGGAGAGCAGTTCTTC
CASSEDRGEQFF
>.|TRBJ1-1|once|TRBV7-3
TGTGCCAGCAGCTCCGTCTGGTTGAACACTGAAGCTTTCTTT
CASSSVWLNTEAFF
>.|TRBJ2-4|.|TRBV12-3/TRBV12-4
TGTGCCAGCAGTCTCACCGGGACCCCCATTCAGTACTTC
CASSLTGTPIQYF
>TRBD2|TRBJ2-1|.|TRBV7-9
TGTGCCAGCAGCGTTAGCGGGACCTCCTACAATGAGCAGTTCTTC
CASSVSGTSYNEQFF